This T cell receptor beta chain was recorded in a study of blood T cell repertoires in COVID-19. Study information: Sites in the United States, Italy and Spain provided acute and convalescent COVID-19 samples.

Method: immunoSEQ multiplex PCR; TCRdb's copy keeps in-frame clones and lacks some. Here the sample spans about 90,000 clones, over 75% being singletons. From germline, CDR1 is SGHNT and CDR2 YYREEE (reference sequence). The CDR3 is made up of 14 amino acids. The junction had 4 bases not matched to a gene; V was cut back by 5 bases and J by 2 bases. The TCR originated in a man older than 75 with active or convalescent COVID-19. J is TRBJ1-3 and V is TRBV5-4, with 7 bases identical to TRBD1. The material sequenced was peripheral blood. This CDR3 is CASSQQGTGNTIYF. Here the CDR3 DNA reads TGTGCCAGCAGTCAACAGGGGACTGGAAACACCATATATTTT.